The rows below give T cell receptor beta chains drawn from one sample of a study of cytomegalovirus exposure and HLA in healthy donors. Clones were sequenced by immunoSEQ multiplex PCR, and TCRdb holds only the in-frame ones, with some missing. Altogether some 67,000 clones are present, less than 95% being singletons, with the ten largest covering over 0.8%. The sequenced material came from PBMCs. Receptor source: a woman in her late teens or twenties in good health and CMV-seronegative. CDR3s include the opening cysteine and the closing phenylalanine or tryptophan. The D gene is left open where the match is weak. Rows may omit the clone size; those that give it use once, few, many or a size class.

D | J | size | V | CDR3 | DNA
- | TRBJ2-3 | once | TRBV27 | CASTHGEGIDTQYF | TGTGCCAGCACCCACGGGGAAGGGATTGATACGCAGTATTTT
- | TRBJ2-5 | - | TRBV14 | CASSQLQVYQETQYF | TGTGCCAGCAGCCAATTACAGGTGTACCAAGAGACCCAGTACTTC
- | TRBJ1-2 | - | TRBV27 | CASTPRINDGYTF | TGTGCCAGCACCCCGAGAATAAATGATGGCTACACCTTC
- | TRBJ2-3 | - | TRBV29-1 | CSVEDGASTDTQYF | TGCAGCGTTGAAGATGGGGCTAGCACAGATACGCAGTATTTT
- | TRBJ1-2 | - | TRBV11-2 | CASSFGSYYGYTF | TGTGCCAGCAGCTTTGGTAGCTACTATGGCTACACCTTC
TRBD2 | TRBJ2-5 | - | TRBV19 | CASSSPPAGLAGGETQYF | TGTGCCAGTAGTTCCCCGCCGGCGGGACTAGCGGGAGGAGAGACCCAGTACTTC
TRBD1 | TRBJ1-2 | - | TRBV7-9 | CASSLGTGDNYGYTF | TGTGCCAGCAGCTTGGGGACAGGGGATAACTATGGCTACACCTTC
TRBD1 | TRBJ2-5 | - | TRBV9 | CASSGGGGQGAQETQYF | TGTGCCAGCAGCGGTGGAGGGGGACAGGGGGCTCAAGAGACCCAGTACTTC
TRBD1 | TRBJ1-5 | - | TRBV11-2 | CASSWGQGGNQPQHF | TGTGCCAGCAGCTGGGGACAGGGAGGCAATCAGCCCCAGCATTTT
TRBD1 | TRBJ2-3 | - | TRBV4-2 | CASSQTGTMAHQQYF | TGTGCCAGCAGCCAGACAGGGACGATGGCTCACCAGCAGTATTTT
- | TRBJ2-3 | - | TRBV7-6 | CASSPRFRGTDTQYF | TGTGCCAGCAGCCCCCGGTTTCGGGGCACAGATACGCAGTATTTT
TRBD1 | TRBJ2-2 | - | TRBV4-2 | CASSQDPRDRVRELFF | TGTGCCAGCAGCCAAGACCCCCGGGACAGGGTCCGGGAGCTGTTTTTT
TRBD1 | TRBJ1-3 | - | TRBV7-9 | CASRSGGGNTIYF | TGTGCCAGCAGATCAGGGGGCGGAAACACCATATATTTT
- | TRBJ1-3 | - | TRBV10-3 | CAIGGGNTIYF | TGTGCCATCGGGGGGGGAAACACCATATATTTT
TRBD2 | TRBJ2-1 | - | TRBV10-3 | CASLLAGGNEQFF | TGTGCCAGCTTACTAGCGGGTGGAAATGAGCAGTTCTTC
TRBD2 | TRBJ2-7 | - | TRBV28 | CASSFTTSGDYEQYF | TGTGCCAGCAGTTTTACCACTAGCGGGGACTACGAGCAGTACTTC
- | TRBJ1-2 | - | TRBV4-2 | CASSPGGPELYGYTF | TGTGCCAGCAGCCCTGGCGGGCCAGAGCTCTATGGCTACACCTTC
- | TRBJ1-1 | - | TRBV11-2 | CASSPNREPFF | TGTGCCAGCAGCCCGAACAGGGAGCCTTTCTTT
- | TRBJ1-5 | once | TRBV6-1 | CASSEGTDLYTNQPQHF | TGTGCCAGCAGTGAAGGGACAGATCTCTATACCAATCAGCCCCAGCATTTT
- | TRBJ2-3 | - | TRBV7-5 | CVRSTQRGAGDTQYF | TGTGTCAGAAGCACCCAGCGGGGGGCGGGAGATACGCAGTATTTT
TRBD1 | TRBJ1-2 | once | TRBV6-5 | CASSYNQGERGYTF | TGTGCCAGCAGTTATAATCAGGGGGAGCGTGGCTACACCTTC
TRBD2 | TRBJ2-1 | - | TRBV9 | CASSVGAGAYNEQFF | TGTGCCAGCAGCGTAGGAGCGGGGGCTTACAATGAGCAGTTCTTC
TRBD1 | TRBJ2-2 | - | TRBV13 | CASSLRDSLGELFF | TGTGCCAGCAGCTTAAGGGACAGCCTGGGGGAGCTGTTTTTT
TRBD1 | TRBJ1-5 | - | TRBV18 | CASSPSDRDPQHF | TGTGCCAGCTCACCATCAGACAGGGACCCCCAGCATTTT
- | TRBJ2-5 | - | TRBV18 | CASSPSNSVRTQYF | TGTGCCAGCTCACCTTCCAACTCGGTGCGGACCCAGTACTTC
- | TRBJ2-2 | - | TRBV6-5 | CASSYYRDTGELFF | TGTGCCAGCAGTTACTACAGGGACACCGGGGAGCTGTTTTTT